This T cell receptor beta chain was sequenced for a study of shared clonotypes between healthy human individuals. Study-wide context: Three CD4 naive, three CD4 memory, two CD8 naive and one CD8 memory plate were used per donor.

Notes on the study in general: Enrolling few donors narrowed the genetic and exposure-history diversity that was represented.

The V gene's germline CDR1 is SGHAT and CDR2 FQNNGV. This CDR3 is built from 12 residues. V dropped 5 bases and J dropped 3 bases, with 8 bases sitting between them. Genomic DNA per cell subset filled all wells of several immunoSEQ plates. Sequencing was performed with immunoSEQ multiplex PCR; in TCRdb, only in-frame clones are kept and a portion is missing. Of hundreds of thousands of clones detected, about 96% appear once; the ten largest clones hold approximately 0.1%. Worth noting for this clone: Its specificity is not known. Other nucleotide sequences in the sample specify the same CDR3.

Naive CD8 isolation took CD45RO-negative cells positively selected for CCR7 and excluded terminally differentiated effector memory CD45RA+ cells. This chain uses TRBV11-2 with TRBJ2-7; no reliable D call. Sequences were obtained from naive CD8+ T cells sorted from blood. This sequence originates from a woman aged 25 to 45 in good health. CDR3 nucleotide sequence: TGTGCCAGCAGCCTGAGGAGCTACGAGCAGTACTTC. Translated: CASSLRSYEQYF.